This passage covers 26 T cell receptor beta chains from one sample sequenced in a study of T-cell reconstitution after alpha-beta-depleted transplantation in children. Researchers prepared the TCRbeta library using unique molecular identifiers, the study reports. TCRdb passed the PCR reads through MiXCR, listing each CDR3 protein once. The sample holds 300,000 or so distinct CDR3 sequences; approximately 23% are singletons and the top ten take 9.5% to 12%. Sequenced material: PBMCs, mostly from graft donor cells, taken 180 days after TCRalphabeta/CD19-depleted stem cell transplant. These TCRs come from a male patient between 10 and 17 years old who had a stem cell transplant for acute lymphoblastic leukemia, so the T cells may come from the graft donor.

The chain has TRBV20-1 and TRBJ2-7; D gene uncertain. Per germline, CDR1 DFQATT and CDR2 SNEGSKA (reference sequence). The germline V and J ends were trimmed by 4 bases and 0 bases, with 7 bases remaining between them. CDR3 length equals 12 residues. The CDR3 DNA sequence: TGCAGTGCTAAGGTTAGCTCCTACGAGCAGTACTTC. Protein product: CSAKVSSYEQYF.

In this sample, this clonotype turned up a few times. The chain is built from TRBV7-2 and TRBJ2-5; no clear D gene. Germline V gives CDR1 SGHTA, CDR2 FQGNSA. The CDR3 has 11 amino acids. V lost 8 bases and J lost 5, with 9 bases in between. The CDR3 DNA reads as TGTGCCAGCCCTGTGAGGGAGACCCAGTACTTC. This sequence encodes CASPVRETQYF.

This chain joins TRBV20-1 and TRBJ2-1; D is tentatively TRBD1 or TRBD2 (7 bases each). The CDR3 is 18 amino acids. Germline V gene sequence: CDR1 DFQATT, CDR2 SNEGSKA (reference sequence). V lost 1 base and J 8 bases, leaving 27 bases between the germline ends. The CDR3, as DNA: TGCAGTGCTAGAGCTTCCTTGGGGGGAGGGGGCGAGAGCGATGAGCAGTTCTTC. This encodes CSARASLGGGGESDEQFF.

The chain carries TRBV20-1 and TRBJ2-4; 10 bases line up with TRBD2. Germline values: CDR1 DFQATT, CDR2 SNEGSKA (reference sequence). This CDR3 is built from 15 residues. Germline trimming cut 6 bases from V and 0 bases from J; bases unmatched to any gene: 5. The CDR3 coding sequence is TGCAGTGCCCGGACTAGCGGAGGAGCCAAAAACATTCAGTACTTC. The encoded protein is CSARTSGGAKNIQYF.

The sample holds many counts of this clonotype. This sequence joins TRBV5-1 and TRBJ2-3; 8 bases line up with TRBD1. V lost 4 bases, J lost 5 bases, and 6 bases stayed unmatched. Germline CDR1 and CDR2: SGHRS and YFSETQ. There are 14 residues in the CDR3. CDR3 nucleotides: TGCGCCAGCAGCCACCAGGGGGCGGGAGATACGCAGTATTTT. Its protein is CASSHQGAGDTQYF. The variable domain in full, with the rest retrieved from reference TRBV5-1 and TRBJ2-3, is KAGVTQTPRYLIKTRGQQVTLSCSPISGHRSVSWYQQTPGQGLQFLFEYFSETQRNKGNFPGRFSGRQFSNSRSEMNVSTLELGDSALYLCASSHQGAGDTQYFGPGTRLTVL.

The sample holds a few counts of this clonotype. The V call is TRBV25-1, the J call TRBJ2-5; D is unresolved. The V gene's germline CDR1 is MGHDK and CDR2 SYGVNS. V was pared by 4 bases and J by 4 bases, with 13 bases between. This CDR3 has 14 amino acids. The DNA for the CDR3 is TGTGCCAGCAGTGTGGCAGGTCGGCGAGAGACCCAGTACTTC. Encoded protein: CASSVAGRRETQYF. Supplemented by reference TRBV25-1 and TRBJ2-5, the full variable domain reads EADIYQTPRYLVIGTGKKITLECSQTMGHDKMYWYQQDPGMELHLIHYSYGVNSTEKGDLSSESTVSRIRTEHFPLTLESARPSHTSQYLCASSVAGRRETQYFGPGTRLLVL.

This clonotype has only a few counts. The rearrangement joins TRBV24-1 to TRBJ2-1, with unresolved D. V gave up 3 bases and J gave up 2 bases, with 13 bases separating them. Germline V lookup: CDR1 KGHDR, CDR2 SFDVKD. The CDR3 spans 16 residues. The CDR3 region has the DNA TGTGCCACCAGTGATAGACCCCTAGACCCCTACAATGAGCAGTTCTTC. It translates to CATSDRPLDPYNEQFF.

The chain links TRBV7-4 to TRBJ2-6; either TRBD1 or TRBD2 may fit D (5 bases each). The CDR3 runs to 15 residues. V was clipped by 0 bases and J by 4 bases, with 7 bases between them. CDR1 and CDR2 (germline): SGHVT, SQSDAQ. The CDR3 DNA reads TGTGCCAGCAGCTTAGCTGGGACCGGGGCCAACGTCCTGACTTTC. It yields the protein CASSLAGTGANVLTF.

The rearrangement links TRBV29-1 to TRBJ2-7; TRBD2 matches 13 bases. V shed 6 bases, J shed 0 bases, and the junction held 8 bases outside the gene matches. CDR1 and CDR2 from the germline V gene are SQVTM and ANQGSEA. The CDR3 sequence is 16 residues long. The CDR3 protein is CSVPGLAGASSYEQYF. The DNA of the CDR3 is TGCAGCGTCCCAGGACTAGCGGGAGCGTCCTCCTACGAGCAGTACTTC.

CDR3 residues: CASSYFTADTEAFF. The CDR3 DNA reads TGTGCCAGCAGTTACTTTACAGCAGACACTGAAGCTTTCTTT. The genes are TRBV6-5 and TRBJ1-1, with no clear D. Germline V gives CDR1 MNHEY, CDR2 SVGAGI. This CDR3 spans 14 amino acids. Trimming pared 1 base from V and 3 bases from J, leaving 9 bases between.

This clonotype was detected only a few times. This chain connects TRBV11-2 to TRBJ2-2; 9 bases fit TRBD2. J gave up 6 bases and V 4 bases, and 9 bases lay outside the gene matches. The CDR3 spans 16 residues. Germline loops: CDR1 SGHAT, CDR2 FQNNGV. CDR3 region: CASSSALGGRAGELFF. The CDR3 DNA follows: TGTGCCAGCAGCTCCGCCCTAGGCGGGAGGGCCGGGGAGCTGTTTTTT.

This chain's CDR3 is CASRRDTDTQYF. The CDR3 coding sequence is TGCGCCAGCAGACGGGACACAGATACGCAGTATTTT. The chain uses TRBV5-1 and TRBJ2-3, with D maybe TRBD2 (5 bases). Trimming pared 5 bases from V and 2 bases from J, leaving 6 bases between. The CDR3 has 12 amino acids. Germline CDR1 SGHRS, CDR2 YFSETQ.

The chain recombines TRBV7-6 with TRBJ2-2; no clear D gene. Between the trimmed V and J ends, which lost 7 bases and 4 bases, there was a span of 13 bases. Per the germline V gene, CDR1 is SGHVS and CDR2 is FNYEAQ. There are 14 residues in the CDR3. The CDR3 DNA sequence: TGTGCCAGCACCATCCCATGGGGCACCGGGGAGCTGTTTTTT. Amino acids: CASTIPWGTGELFF.

The genes are TRBV3-1 and TRBJ2-1; D unclear. Germline V CDR1 and CDR2: LGHDT, YNNKEL (reference sequence). The CDR3 consists of 13 residues. V was pared by 1 base and J by 8 bases, with 9 bases between. Written as DNA, the CDR3 is TGTGCCAGCAGCCAAGTATCTGCTTATGAGCAGTTCTTC. This codes for CASSQVSAYEQFF.

The rearrangement joins TRBV20-1 to TRBJ2-7; D is perhaps TRBD2 (6 bases). This CDR3 region has 15 residues. The ends were cut back, 6 bases at V and 2 bases at J, with 20 bases in the middle. Germline CDR1 reads DFQATT; CDR2 reads SNEGSKA (reference sequence). The CDR3 protein is CSAERRRGGPYEQYF. CDR3 nucleotide sequence: TGCAGTGCGGAGAGAAGGCGGGGAGGACCCTACGAGCAGTACTTC.

This clonotype showed up just a few times. This sequence joins TRBV20-1 and TRBJ1-2; D not certain. Trimming stripped 2 bases from V and 8 bases from J, with 9 bases between. The length of the CDR3 is 11 residues. The germline V gene encodes CDR1 DFQATT and CDR2 SNEGSKA (reference sequence). This chain's CDR3 is CSARRSRGYTF. CDR3 nucleotides: TGCAGTGCTAGACGATCGAGAGGCTACACCTTC.

This clonotype was counted between two and nine times. V is TRBV20-1 and J is TRBJ2-2; 9 bases map to TRBD2. Germline V gene sequence: CDR1 DFQATT, CDR2 SNEGSKA (reference sequence). V dropped 6 bases and J dropped 1; count of bases not matched to a gene: 15. The CDR3 is made up of 18 amino acids. CDR3: CSAPRPKLAGLNTGELFF. The CDR3 DNA sequence: TGCAGTGCCCCTCGGCCCAAGCTAGCGGGACTGAACACCGGGGAGCTGTTTTTT.

V usage is TRBV2 and J usage is TRBJ2-3, with 10 bases aligning to TRBD2. The CDR3 sequence is 14 residues long. Losses at the gene ends were 5 bases for V and 5 bases for J; bases not matched to a gene: 4. Germline V CDR1 and CDR2: SNHLY, FYNNEI. The CDR3 DNA is TGTGCCAGCAGTCCGGGACTAGCGTTAGATACGCAGTATTTT. The encoded protein is CASSPGLALDTQYF.

This clonotype was seen more than once but under ten times. The CDR3 DNA sequence: TGTGCCAGCAGGTCAAGGGGAGCGGGAGGGCCATGGGAGACCCAGTACTTC. This sequence encodes CASRSRGAGGPWETQYF. The V gene is TRBV12-3 or TRBV12-4, the J gene TRBJ2-5; 10 bases align to TRBD2. CDR3 length equals 17 residues. J gave up 5 bases and V 6 bases, and 15 bases lay outside the gene matches.

The sample holds a few counts of this clonotype. This sequence joins TRBV12-3 or TRBV12-4 and TRBJ2-3; 10 nucleotides agree with TRBD1. This CDR3 region has 15 residues. Germline trimming cut 6 bases from V and 1 base from J; bases unmatched to any gene: 4. CDR3 region: CASRRGTGGTDTQYF. As DNA, the CDR3 is TGTGCCAGCAGGCGAGGGACAGGGGGCACAGATACGCAGTATTTT.

This chain links TRBV10-3 with TRBJ2-2; D gene unclear. The CDR3 extends over 11 amino acids. Germline loops: CDR1 ENHRY, CDR2 SYGVKD. Trimming pared 5 bases from V and 3 bases from J, leaving 1 base between. CDR3 DNA sequence: TGTGCCATCAGTCACACCGGGGAGCTGTTTTTT. As protein: CAISHTGELFF.

This chain links TRBV6-5 with TRBJ2-3, with D tentatively TRBD2 (5 bases). CDR3 size: 15 residues. The V gene's germline CDR1 is MNHEY and CDR2 SVGAGI. Between the trimmed V and J ends, which lost 4 bases and 1 base, there was a span of 12 bases. In nucleotides, the CDR3 is TGTGCCAGCAGTTGGGAGCGAGTAGGCACAGATACGCAGTATTTT. Translated, it gives CASSWERVGTDTQYF.

This CDR3 reads CSGRTGGRTEAFF. CDR3 DNA sequence: TGCAGTGGTAGGACAGGGGGTCGCACTGAAGCTTTCTTT. The chain has TRBV20-1 and TRBJ1-1; 10 bases line up with TRBD1. V shed 7 bases and J 4 bases; nucleotides not matched to a gene: 6. The CDR3 is 13 residues long. Germline lookup yields CDR1 DFQATT and CDR2 SNEGSKA (reference sequence).

This chain joins TRBV20-1 and TRBJ2-5; D gene ambiguous. In germline, CDR1 is DFQATT, CDR2 SNEGSKA (reference sequence). The CDR3 is 11 amino acids. The germline V and J ends were trimmed by 0 bases and 7 bases, with 6 bases remaining between them. CDR3 protein: CSARDNPTQYF. CDR3 coding DNA: TGCAGTGCTAGAGATAACCCGACCCAGTACTTC.

The J gene is TRBJ2-7, the V gene TRBV6-1, with D possibly matching TRBD2 (6 bases). Germline V gene data show CDR1 as MNHNS and CDR2 as SASEGT. The CDR3 contains 15 residues. Trimming cost V 4 bases and J 4 bases, with 17 bases left between them. CDR3 nucleotide sequence: TGTGCCAGCAGTGCCCGGGACTGGTTTACTTACGAGCAGTACTTC. It encodes CASSARDWFTYEQYF.

This clonotype was observed a handful of times. The chain links TRBV28 to TRBJ2-5; D is possibly TRBD2 (6 bases). V was shortened by 6 bases and J by 14 bases, with 19 bases between the two germline ends. Germline CDR1 and CDR2: MDHEN and SYDVKM. This CDR3 comprises 12 residues. The CDR3 protein is CASSRVGGINYF. CDR3 coding DNA: TGTGCCAGCAGCCGTGTCGGCGGGATTAACTACTTC.